The 6 T cell receptor beta chains below were found in one sample sequenced in a study of OX40 agonist ivuxolimab in advanced cancers. TCRdb's table, derived via immunoSEQ multiplex PCR, lists solely in-frame clones and lacks some. This table holds 95,000 to 100,000 clones, approximately 83% found once. Sample: CD4+ or CD8+ T cells sorted from blood, taken in a trial of the OX40 agonist ivuxolimab. All receptors come from an adult with an advanced solid tumor such as melanoma, head and neck, liver or kidney cancer.

This clone has only a few counts. The chain recombines TRBV20-1 with TRBJ2-4; D is uncertain. V lost 3 bases and J lost 7, with 7 bases in between. The CDR3 length is 11 residues. CDR1 is DFQATT and CDR2 is SNEGSKA in the germline V gene (reference sequence). The CDR3 region has the DNA TGCAGTGCTAGTTTTTATAACATTCAGTACTTC. Its translation is CSASFYNIQYF.

The chain carries TRBV7-2 and TRBJ1-5; D is unresolved. The germline V gene has CDR1 SGHTA and CDR2 FQGNSA. The CDR3 extends over 14 amino acids. V lost 2 bases and J 0 bases, leaving 5 bases between the germline ends. The CDR3 bases are TGTGCCAGCAGCTTATGGGGTAGCAATCAGCCCCAGCATTTT. This sequence encodes CASSLWGSNQPQHF.

This clone was picked up a small number of times. Sequence at one end of the junction differs from germline and may be a read error. The genes are TRBV28 and TRBJ2-7; D gene ambiguous. Germline CDR1 is MDHEN and CDR2 is SYDVKM. CDR3 length: 17 amino acids. The DNA for the CDR3 is TGTGCCAGCAGTTCAAGTCTAACGTTCGGTAACTCCCACGAGCAGTACTTC. Translation gives CASSSSLTFGNSHEQYF.

The CDR3 is CASSSTQAVSYNEQFF. DNA of the CDR3: TGTGCCAGCAGCTCTACCCAAGCGGTCTCCTACAATGAGCAGTTCTTC. The chain carries TRBV11-3 and TRBJ2-1, with a tentative D call TRBD2 (5 bases). With 4 bases removed from V and 0 bases from J, the gap between germline ends came to 13 bases. This CDR3 is built from 16 residues. Germline V gene data show CDR1 as SGHNT and CDR2 as YENEEA. The variable domain in full, completed from reference TRBV11-3 and TRBJ2-1, reads EAGVVQSPRYKIIEKKQPVAFWCNPISGHNTLYWYLQNLGQGPELLIRYENEEAVDDSQLPKDRFSAERLKGVDSTLKIQPAELGDSAVYLCASSSTQAVSYNEQFFGPGTRLTVL.

This chain connects TRBV30 to TRBJ2-2; tentatively, D is TRBD2 (6 bases). Trimming shortened V by 4 bases and J by 4 bases, and 13 bases separated the two germline ends. The germline gives CDR1 GTSNPN, CDR2 SVGIG (reference sequence). The CDR3 spans 14 residues. The CDR3 bases are TGTGCCTGGACTGGGGGGAGAGGCACCGGGGAGCTGTTTTTT. Protein sequence: CAWTGGRGTGELFF.

The CDR3 loop reads CASRQKGGHLLTGELFF. CDR3 in DNA: TGTGCCAGCAGGCAGAAGGGGGGACATCTACTCACCGGGGAGCTGTTTTTT. The J gene is TRBJ2-2, the V gene TRBV7-2; D tentatively fits TRBD1 or TRBD2 (6 bases each). Germline V gives CDR1 SGHTA, CDR2 FQGNSA. The CDR3 loop spans 17 amino acids. Trimming shortened V by 6 bases and J by 4 bases, and 21 bases separated the two germline ends.